The 32 T cell receptor beta chains in this list originate from one sample, sequenced in a study of control samples from healthy donors and cancer patients. Clones were sequenced by immunoSEQ multiplex PCR, and TCRdb holds only the in-frame ones, with some missing. Of 110,000 to 150,000 clones in the sample, about 89% are singletons; the top ten hold around 4.9%. Sequenced material: blood. These TCRs come from a man aged 30-40 years in good health.

For the CDR3, the DNA is TGTGCCAGCAGCCGGATAGACGGGGTATATAATTCACCCCTCCACTTT. Translation: CASSRIDGVYNSPLHF. The V gene is TRBV27, the J gene TRBJ1-6, with D unclear. Trimming shortened V by 6 bases and J by 4 bases, and 16 bases separated the two germline ends. The germline V gene encodes CDR1 MNHEY and CDR2 SMNVEV (reference sequence). This CDR3 spans 16 amino acids.

V gene TRBV5-1 combines with J gene TRBJ1-4; no clear D. The length of the CDR3 is 15 residues. The V gene lost 0 bases and the J gene lost 7 bases, with 13 bases spanning the gap. Germline V gene lookup returns CDR1 SGHRS and CDR2 YFSETQ. CDR3 sequence reads: CASSLGGGSSEKLFF. The CDR3 DNA sequence: TGCGCCAGCAGCTTGGGAGGAGGGAGTAGTGAAAAACTGTTTTTT.

This chain joins TRBV5-4 and TRBJ1-1, with D hard to call. V gave up 5 bases and J gave up 4 bases, with 12 bases separating them. Germline CDR1 is SGHNT and CDR2 is YYREEE (reference sequence). The CDR3 sequence is 13 residues long. CDR3 residues: CASRVDRGTEAFF. CDR3 DNA sequence: TGTGCCAGCAGGGTCGACCGGGGCACTGAAGCTTTCTTT.

The rearrangement links TRBV6-2 or TRBV6-3 to TRBJ2-7; D not certain. V dropped 2 bases and J dropped 6 bases, with 11 bases sitting between them. Germline loops: CDR1 MNHEY, CDR2 SVGEGT. The CDR3 covers 13 residues. In DNA, the CDR3 is TGTGCCAGCAGTTACGTTAGCCTCGGCGAGCAGTACTTC. Translation: CASSYVSLGEQYF.

V usage is TRBV6-5 and J usage is TRBJ1-1, with a possible D match to TRBD1 (6 bases). With 0 bases removed from V and 4 bases from J, the gap between germline ends came to 15 bases. The CDR3 is 16 amino acids. From germline, CDR1 is MNHEY and CDR2 SVGAGI. This chain's CDR3 is CASSYSNSDSSTEAFF. The CDR3 bases are TGTGCCAGCAGTTACTCGAATTCGGACAGTTCCACTGAAGCTTTCTTT.

The chain couples TRBV4-3 to TRBJ2-6; a possible D gene is TRBD1 (5 bases). The V and J ends lost 0 bases and 1 base respectively, with 13 bases between them. The CDR3 totals 18 residues. Germline CDR1 LGHNA, CDR2 YSLEER. CDR3 amino acids: CASSQEGPGPSGANVLTF. DNA for the CDR3: TGCGCCAGCAGCCAAGAAGGTCCAGGGCCGTCTGGGGCCAACGTCCTGACTTTC.

This chain links TRBV12-3 or TRBV12-4 with TRBJ1-5; D is unclear. The length of the CDR3 is 12 residues. V gave up 5 bases and J gave up 2 bases, with 4 bases separating them. The CDR3 sequence: CASSRGNQPQHF. CDR3 DNA: TGTGCCAGCAGTCGGGGCAATCAGCCCCAGCATTTT.

This chain uses TRBV6-2 or TRBV6-3 with TRBJ1-1; no clear D. Germline V gene data show CDR1 as MNHEY and CDR2 as SVGEGT. Trimming took 4 bases from V and 6 from J, leaving 15 bases between them. CDR3 length: 14 residues. The CDR3 spells CASSLDLLGAEAFF. In DNA, the CDR3 is TGTGCCAGCAGTTTAGATCTCCTCGGAGCTGAAGCTTTCTTT.

The rearrangement links TRBV9 to TRBJ1-3; a possible D gene is TRBD1 (5 bases). Trimming pared 2 bases from V and 10 bases from J, leaving 19 bases between. Germline values: CDR1 SGDLS, CDR2 YYNGEE. The CDR3 consists of 15 residues. CDR3 sequence (DNA): TGTGCCAGCAGCGTCTCCGGGAGGGGAAGGCAGACCATATATTTT. Amino acids: CASSVSGRGRQTIYF.

V gene TRBV10-3 combines with J gene TRBJ2-7, with TRBD1 matching 11 bases. This CDR3 has 13 residues. Germline lookup yields CDR1 ENHRY and CDR2 SYGVKD. V lost 8 bases, J lost 3 bases, and 3 bases stayed unmatched. The CDR3 region is CAIAGQGVYEQYF. The CDR3 bases are TGTGCCATCGCGGGACAGGGGGTCTACGAGCAGTACTTC.

The chain joins TRBV20-1 to TRBJ2-1; TRBD2 aligns across 10 bases. V lost 3 bases to trimming and J lost 8 bases; unmatched junction nucleotides: 7. Germline loops: CDR1 DFQATT, CDR2 SNEGSKA (reference sequence). The CDR3 contains 14 residues. CDR3 sequence reads: CSASRSGGPHEQFF. CDR3 DNA sequence: TGCAGTGCTAGTCGTAGCGGGGGGCCTCATGAGCAGTTCTTC.

This rearrangement joins TRBV12-3 or TRBV12-4 to TRBJ2-7; 8 nucleotides align to TRBD1. With V trimmed by 7 bases and J by 5 bases, 7 bases remained unmatched. The CDR3 consists of 13 residues. CDR3 region: CASNTGQGHEQYF. The DNA of the CDR3 is TGTGCCAGCAACACAGGACAGGGCCACGAGCAGTACTTC.

This clone was seen many times. This chain links TRBV3-1 (or the pseudogene TRBV3-2) with TRBJ1-6; the match to TRBD1 covers 7 bases. This CDR3 region has 14 residues. CDR1 and CDR2 from the germline V gene are LGHDT and YNNKEL (reference sequence). V shed 1 base, J shed 9 bases, and the junction held 3 bases outside the gene matches. This chain's CDR3 is CASSQGTGPSPLHF. CDR3 in DNA: TGTGCCAGCAGCCAAGGGACAGGACCTTCACCCCTCCACTTT.

The genes are TRBV5-4 and TRBJ2-5; D perhaps matches TRBD2 (6 bases). The germline CDR1 and CDR2 sequences are SGHNT and YYREEE (reference sequence). The CDR3 spans 14 residues. V dropped 4 bases and J dropped 4 bases, with 14 bases sitting between them. The CDR3 bases are TGTGCCAGCAGCCCCCGCACTAGCCGAGAGACCCAGTACTTC. Amino acid sequence: CASSPRTSRETQYF.

This clone was found once. The chain links TRBV11-3 to TRBJ2-5; D is ambiguous. Germline assignment: CDR1 SGHNT and CDR2 YENEEA. The CDR3 contains 11 residues. The V gene lost 2 bases and the J gene lost 5 bases, with 3 bases spanning the gap. The CDR3, as DNA: TGTGCCAGCAGCTTAACGGAGACCCAGTACTTC. Translated, it gives CASSLTETQYF.

The J gene is TRBJ1-1, the V gene TRBV4-3; a weak D match, TRBD1 (6 bases). The CDR3 is 15 amino acids. V lost 2 bases to trimming and J lost 5 bases, with 15 bases between them. The germline V gene has CDR1 LGHNA and CDR2 YSLEER. The CDR3 region is CASSQQRGSYTEAFF. In nucleotides, the CDR3 is TGCGCCAGCAGCCAACAAAGGGGGTCCTATACTGAAGCTTTCTTT.

The chain joins TRBV6-5 to TRBJ2-4, with 9 bases that match TRBD1. CDR3 size: 16 residues. The ends lost 1 base at V and 4 bases at J; junction bases unmatched: 5. Germline CDR1 is MNHEY and CDR2 is SVGAGI. CDR3: CASSYYPGQGKNIQYF. CDR3 nucleotide sequence: TGTGCCAGCAGTTACTACCCGGGACAGGGAAAAAACATTCAGTACTTC.

The chain has TRBV6-1 and TRBJ1-2, with 8 bases fitting TRBD1. CDR3 length: 14 residues. With V trimmed by 2 bases and J by 7 bases, 6 bases remained unmatched. Germline values: CDR1 MNHNS, CDR2 SASEGT. The CDR3 DNA reads TGTGCCAGCAGTGAAAACGGACAGGGCGGTGGCTACACCTTC. This gives the protein CASSENGQGGGYTF.

The chain has TRBV28 and TRBJ1-1, with D maybe TRBD1 (5 bases). The germline V gene has CDR1 MDHEN and CDR2 SYDVKM. The V gene lost 2 bases and the J gene lost 1 base, with 14 bases spanning the gap. The CDR3 has 16 residues. The CDR3 coding sequence is TGTGCCAGCAGTTTACCCAGAGGGGTGGGGAACACTGAAGCTTTCTTT. Its protein product is CASSLPRGVGNTEAFF.

This rearrangement joins TRBV7-6 to TRBJ2-7, with TRBD2 as a possible D gene (7 bases). Germline CDR1 is SGHVS and CDR2 is FNYEAQ. CDR3 length equals 14 residues. Trimming removed 4 bases from V and 4 bases from J, with 14 bases in between. The CDR3 spells CASSSRGGGYEQYF. Written as DNA, the CDR3 is TGTGCCAGCAGCTCAAGGGGGGGCGGGTACGAGCAGTACTTC.

In this sample, this clone turned up once. The V and J genes are TRBV25-1 and TRBJ2-3; 7 bases match TRBD1. This CDR3 comprises 13 residues. V trimming: 4 bases; J trimming: 4 bases; junction bases outside the gene matches: 2. Germline CDR1 MGHDK, CDR2 SYGVNS. The CDR3: CASSGGGADTQYF. CDR3 sequence (DNA): TGTGCCAGCAGTGGAGGGGGCGCAGATACGCAGTATTTT. Full variable domain (missing parts from reference TRBV25-1 and TRBJ2-3): EADIYQTPRYLVIGTGKKITLECSQTMGHDKMYWYQQDPGMELHLIHYSYGVNSTEKGDLSSESTVSRIRTEHFPLTLESARPSHTSQYLCASSGGGADTQYFGPGTRLTVL.

This sequence joins TRBV29-1 and TRBJ1-1; TRBD1 might be the D (5 bases). The germline CDR1 and CDR2 sequences are SQVTM and ANQGSEA. The V end was cut by 4 bases, the J end by 0 bases, with 9 bases between. The CDR3 has 13 residues. The CDR3 coding sequence is TGCAGCGTTGGAGGGGAGTTGAACACTGAAGCTTTCTTT. Translation: CSVGGELNTEAFF.

V gene TRBV7-2 combines with J gene TRBJ2-5; 10 nucleotides align to TRBD2. CDR1 SGHTA and CDR2 FQGNSA come from the germline V gene. CDR3 length: 17 amino acids. J gave up 5 bases and V 1 base, and 10 bases lay outside the gene matches. In DNA form, the CDR3 reads TGTGCCAGCAGCTTAGTAGGTAGCGGGGGGTCAAGGGAGACCCAGTACTTC. Residues: CASSLVGSGGSRETQYF.

This chain links TRBV24-1 with TRBJ2-3, with 10 bases identical to TRBD2. In germline, CDR1 is KGHDR, CDR2 SFDVKD. The V gene end was trimmed by 3 bases and the J gene end by 5 bases; junction bases not matched to a gene: 10. The CDR3 runs to 17 residues. CDR3 protein: CATSDPLIAGGKDTQYF. DNA for the CDR3: TGTGCCACCAGTGATCCCCTCATAGCGGGGGGCAAAGATACGCAGTATTTT.

This sequence joins TRBV9 and TRBJ2-2, with D tentatively TRBD2 (5 bases). This CDR3 has 15 amino acids. Trimming pared 2 bases from V and 3 bases from J, leaving 11 bases between. Germline CDR1 reads SGDLS; CDR2 reads YYNGEE. The CDR3 protein is CASSVRGYDTGELFF. The CDR3 DNA is TGTGCCAGCAGCGTGAGAGGGTACGACACCGGGGAGCTGTTTTTT.

V gene TRBV27 combines with J gene TRBJ1-3; D remains unclear. The CDR3 runs 14 residues. The V gene lost 6 bases and the J gene lost 1 base, with 10 bases spanning the gap. Germline CDR1 is MNHEY and CDR2 is SMNVEV (reference sequence). CDR3 bases: TGTGCCAGCAGACCCCAGACGTCTGGAAACACCATATATTTT. Protein product: CASRPQTSGNTIYF.

This chain connects TRBV4-3 to TRBJ2-7; the match to TRBD1 covers 7 bases. The V gene end was trimmed by 0 bases and the J gene end by 4 bases; junction bases not matched to a gene: 0. CDR1 and CDR2 (germline): LGHNA, YSLEER. The CDR3 is 13 amino acids. The CDR3 bases are TGCGCCAGCAGCCAAGACAGGGGGTACGAGCAGTACTTC. This translates into CASSQDRGYEQYF.

The J gene is TRBJ1-2, the V gene TRBV24-1; 10 nucleotides line up with TRBD1. This CDR3 has 14 residues. Trimming took 9 bases from V and 3 from J; bases not matched to a gene: 6. Per germline, CDR1 KGHDR and CDR2 SFDVKD. The CDR3 loop is CATAAGQGHYGYTF. CDR3 nucleotide sequence: TGTGCCACCGCAGCGGGACAGGGGCACTATGGCTACACCTTC.

This clone was seen a handful of times. The chain carries TRBV6-4 and TRBJ2-7, with 8 positions matching TRBD2. The junction had 7 bases not matched to a gene; V was cut back by 5 bases and J by 4 bases. Germline loops: CDR1 MRHNA, CDR2 SNTAGT. CDR3 length equals 14 residues. In DNA, the CDR3 is TGTGCCAGCAGTCAAGGACTAGCACGATACGAGCAGTACTTC. Translation gives CASSQGLARYEQYF.

A few counts support this clone. The rearrangement joins TRBV6-6 to TRBJ1-5; D call uncertain. From germline, CDR1 is MNHNY and CDR2 SVGAGI (reference sequence). Trimming removed 7 bases from V and 7 bases from J, with 14 bases in between. The CDR3 runs 13 residues. CDR3 DNA sequence: TGTGCCAGCACCCAAATGCCGGGCCAGCCCCAGCATTTT. Translating gives CASTQMPGQPQHF.

V and J are TRBV3-1 (or the pseudogene TRBV3-2) and TRBJ2-7; D possibly corresponds to TRBD2 (6 bases). The CDR3 runs to 13 residues. The germline V and J ends were trimmed by 1 base and 6 bases, with 10 bases remaining between them. Looked up from germline, CDR1 is LGHDT and CDR2 is YNNKEL (reference sequence). The CDR3 spells CASSQGRGVEQYF. CDR3 bases: TGTGCCAGCAGCCAAGGGCGCGGGGTCGAGCAGTACTTC.

The gene calls are TRBV2 and TRBJ1-6, with D hard to call. Trimming pared 10 bases from V and 5 bases from J, leaving 15 bases between. This CDR3 region has 14 residues. From germline, CDR1 is SNHLY and CDR2 FYNNEI. In DNA, the CDR3 is TGTGCCACCACCAGGCAGCTAGATAATTCACCCCTCCACTTT. Residues: CATTRQLDNSPLHF.